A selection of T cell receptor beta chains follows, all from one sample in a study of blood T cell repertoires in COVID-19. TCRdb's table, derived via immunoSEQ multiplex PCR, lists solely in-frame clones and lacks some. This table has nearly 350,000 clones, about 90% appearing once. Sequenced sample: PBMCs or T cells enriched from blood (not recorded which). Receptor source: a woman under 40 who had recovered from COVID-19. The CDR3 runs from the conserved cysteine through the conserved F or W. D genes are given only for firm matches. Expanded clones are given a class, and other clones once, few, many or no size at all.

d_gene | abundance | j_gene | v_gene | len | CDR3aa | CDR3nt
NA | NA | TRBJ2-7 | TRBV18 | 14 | CASSSDREGYEQYF | TGTGCCAGCTCCTCGGACAGGGAGGGGTACGAGCAGTACTTC
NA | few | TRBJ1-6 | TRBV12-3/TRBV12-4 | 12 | CASTRGYSPLHF | TGTGCCAGCACTAGGGGCTATTCACCCCTCCACTTT
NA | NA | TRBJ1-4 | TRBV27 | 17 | CASSEHRWGATNEKLFF | TGTGCCAGCAGTGAACATAGGTGGGGGGCAACTAATGAAAAACTGTTTTTT
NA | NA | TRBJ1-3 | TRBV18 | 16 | CASSPGTLPSGNTIYF | TGTGCCAGCTCACCCGGGACTCTACCCTCTGGAAACACCATATATTTT
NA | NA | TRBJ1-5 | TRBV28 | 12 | CASSSPNQPQHF | TGTGCCAGCAGTTCCCCTAATCAGCCCCAGCATTTT
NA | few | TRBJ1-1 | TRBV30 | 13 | CAWSRGGVTEAFF | TGTGCCTGGAGCCGCGGAGGGGTTACTGAAGCTTTCTTT
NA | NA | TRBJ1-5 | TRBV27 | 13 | CASRGISNQPQHF | TGTGCCAGCAGGGGCATAAGCAATCAGCCCCAGCATTTT
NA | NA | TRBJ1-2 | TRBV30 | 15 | CAWSARRSTNYGYTF | TGTGCCTGGAGTGCCCGGCGGAGTACTAACTATGGCTACACCTTC
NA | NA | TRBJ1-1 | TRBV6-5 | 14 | CASSYRGGAIEAFF | TGTGCCAGCAGTTACCGAGGCGGAGCGATTGAAGCTTTCTTT
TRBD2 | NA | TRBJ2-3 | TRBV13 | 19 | CASSLGGLAGAVSTDTQYF | TGTGCCAGCAGCTTAGGGGGACTAGCGGGGGCCGTGAGCACAGATACGCAGTATTTT
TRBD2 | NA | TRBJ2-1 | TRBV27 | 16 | CASSPPPSGGYNEQFF | TGTGCCAGCAGTCCCCCCCCTAGCGGGGGCTACAATGAGCAGTTCTTC
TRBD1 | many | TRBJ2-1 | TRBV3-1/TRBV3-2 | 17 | CASSQAFGTGGYNEQFF | TGTGCCAGCAGCCAAGCTTTTGGGACAGGGGGCTACAATGAGCAGTTCTTC
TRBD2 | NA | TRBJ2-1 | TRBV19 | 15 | CASSRLAASYNEQFF | TGTGCCAGTAGTCGGCTAGCGGCCTCCTACAATGAGCAGTTCTTC
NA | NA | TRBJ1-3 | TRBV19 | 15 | CASSLTASSGNTIYF | TGTGCCAGTAGTTTGACAGCTAGCTCTGGAAACACCATATATTTT
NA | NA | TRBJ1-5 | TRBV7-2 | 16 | CASSFGRVRSNQPQHF | TGTGCCAGCAGCTTTGGCAGGGTGAGGAGCAATCAGCCCCAGCATTTT
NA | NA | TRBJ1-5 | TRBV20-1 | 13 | CSASPRGGQPQHF | TGCAGTGCTAGTCCACGGGGAGGGCAGCCCCAGCATTTT
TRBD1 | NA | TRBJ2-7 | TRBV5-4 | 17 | CASSSGKRGTGGNEQYF | TGTGCCAGCAGCTCGGGGAAACGAGGGACAGGGGGGAACGAGCAGTACTTC
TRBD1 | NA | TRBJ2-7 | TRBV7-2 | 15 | CASSLAGTDSYEQYF | TGTGCCAGCAGCTTAGCGGGGACAGACTCCTACGAGCAGTACTTC
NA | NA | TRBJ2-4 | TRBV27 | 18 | CASSLRGGGAGTKNIQYF | TGTGCCAGCAGTTTACGGGGTGGAGGGGCGGGAACCAAAAACATTCAGTACTTC
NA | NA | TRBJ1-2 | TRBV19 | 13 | CASSGGRVNGYTF | TGTGCCAGTAGTGGGGGGAGGGTGAACGGCTACACCTTC
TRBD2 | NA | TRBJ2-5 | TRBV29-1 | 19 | CSVVAGRTLAGGLGETQYF | TGCAGCGTTGTCGCGGGCAGGACCTTAGCGGGGGGGCTTGGAGAGACCCAGTACTTC
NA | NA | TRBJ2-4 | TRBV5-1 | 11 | CASHSGNIQYF | TGCGCCAGCCATTCGGGGAACATTCAGTACTTC